This T cell receptor (beta chain) was retrieved from a study of blood T cell repertoires in COVID-19. Study background: Sources were T cells, B-cell-depleted T cells, or PBMCs; the material itself was cDNA or gDNA.

As originally analysed: Estimation of nucleated cell counts relied on the amplification of reference gene primers. Sequenced by immunoSEQ multiplex PCR; TCRdb stores in-frame clones only, minus some. V and J calls and clone size follow that table, whereas D and trimming were derived from the DNA. The data show 200,000 to 250,000 clones, approximately 84% seen once. There are 13 residues in the CDR3. Per the germline V gene, CDR1 is SGHRS and CDR2 is YFSETQ. The V and J ends lost 1 base and 4 bases respectively, with 8 bases between them. This receptor was obtained from a man older than 75 with acute or convalescent COVID-19. Sequenced material: peripheral blood. The genes are TRBV5-1 and TRBJ1-2, with unresolved D. The CDR3 DNA is TGCGCCAGCAGCTTGCAAGAGGGCTATGGCTACACCTTC. This gives the protein CASSLQEGYGYTF.